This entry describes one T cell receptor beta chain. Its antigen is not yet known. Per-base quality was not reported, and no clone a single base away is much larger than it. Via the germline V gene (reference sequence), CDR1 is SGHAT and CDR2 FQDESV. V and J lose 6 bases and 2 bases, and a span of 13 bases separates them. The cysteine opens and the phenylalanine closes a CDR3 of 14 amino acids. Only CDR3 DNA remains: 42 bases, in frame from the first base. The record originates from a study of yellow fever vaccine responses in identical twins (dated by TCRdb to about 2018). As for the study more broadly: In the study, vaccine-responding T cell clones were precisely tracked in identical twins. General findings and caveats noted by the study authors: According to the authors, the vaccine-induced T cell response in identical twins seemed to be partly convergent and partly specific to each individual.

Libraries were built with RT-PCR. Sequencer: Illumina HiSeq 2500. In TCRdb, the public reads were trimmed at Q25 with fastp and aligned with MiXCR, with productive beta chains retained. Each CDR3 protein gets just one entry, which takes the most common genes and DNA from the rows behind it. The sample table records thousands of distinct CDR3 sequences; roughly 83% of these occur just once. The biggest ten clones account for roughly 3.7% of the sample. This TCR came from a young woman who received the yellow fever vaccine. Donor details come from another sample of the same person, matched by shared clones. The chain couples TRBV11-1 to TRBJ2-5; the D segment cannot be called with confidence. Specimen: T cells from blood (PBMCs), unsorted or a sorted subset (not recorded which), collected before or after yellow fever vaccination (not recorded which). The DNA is TGTGCCAGCAGGACGTTCGGCGCGCAAGAGACCCAGTACTTC. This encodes CASRTFGAQETQYF.